The 32 T cell receptor beta chains presented below share a single source sample, sequenced in a study of identical twins. From the 5' RACE reads, TCRdb called clonotypes with MiXCR, one entry per CDR3 protein. The repertoire has 600,000 to 800,000 distinct CDR3 sequences, less than 25% of them found once; the top ten carry roughly 4.3%. The sample was also reused in another study, on T cells expressing NK-cell markers.

The specimen sequenced was PBMCs. These TCRs come from a woman between 18 and 30 years old in good health.

The gene calls are TRBV13 and TRBJ2-1; a possible D gene is TRBD1 (6 bases). Trimming took off 5 bases at V and 2 bases at J, with 13 bases between the two ends. The CDR3 extends over 15 amino acids. The germline V gene has CDR1 PRHDT and CDR2 FYEKMQ (reference sequence). CDR3 sequence reads: CASSPTWDTYNEQFF. The CDR3 nucleotides read TGTGCCAGCAGCCCGACCTGGGACACCTACAATGAGCAGTTCTTC.

For the CDR3, the DNA is TGCGCCAGCAGATACGGGACTAGCGGGAGTAGAAATGAGCAGTTCTTC. It translates to CASRYGTSGSRNEQFF. The chain uses TRBV5-1 and TRBJ2-1; 14 bases map to TRBD2. From germline, CDR1 is SGHRS and CDR2 YFSETQ. J lost 7 bases, V lost 5 bases, and 8 bases had no gene match. The CDR3 is 16 residues long.

The chain has TRBV6-1 and TRBJ2-4; 7 bases map to TRBD2. From germline, CDR1 is MNHNS and CDR2 SASEGT. After removal of 6 bases from V and 2 bases from J, the junction contained 10 bases not matched to a gene. The CDR3 has 16 residues. CDR3 in DNA: TGTGCCAGCAGGCCGCCCCGGGGGGTACCCAAAAACATTCAGTACTTC. Protein sequence: CASRPPRGVPKNIQYF.

This sequence joins TRBV20-1 and TRBJ1-2, with unresolved D. CDR3 size: 13 residues. From germline, CDR1 is DFQATT and CDR2 SNEGSKA (reference sequence). The V and J ends lost 6 bases and 0 bases respectively, with 11 bases between them. The CDR3: CSATPTSNYGYTF. In nucleotides, the CDR3 is TGCAGTGCAACCCCGACGTCTAACTATGGCTACACCTTC.

This chain links TRBV6-1 with TRBJ2-2; TRBD2 might be the D (5 bases). With 6 bases removed from V and 5 bases from J, the gap between germline ends came to 19 bases. This CDR3 contains 16 residues. Germline CDR1 and CDR2: MNHNS and SASEGT. CDR3 DNA: TGTGCCAGCAGCCTGGTTTGGGAGTCTGGTACCGGGGAGCTGTTTTTT. It specifies CASSLVWESGTGELFF.

The table lists this clonotype with a few counts. The V and J genes are TRBV12-3 or TRBV12-4 and TRBJ2-3; 10 bases map to TRBD2. The ends lost 6 bases at V and 1 base at J; junction bases unmatched: 7. CDR3 size: 16 residues. The CDR3: CASREHLAGGTDTQYF. In nucleotides, the CDR3 is TGTGCCAGCAGGGAACATCTAGCGGGAGGCACAGATACGCAGTATTTT.

V gene TRBV25-1 combines with J gene TRBJ2-4; a possible D gene is TRBD1 (8 bases). V was shortened by 6 bases and J by 0 bases, with 33 bases between the two germline ends. The CDR3 extends over 22 amino acids. The germline V gene encodes CDR1 MGHDK and CDR2 SYGVNS. For the CDR3, the DNA is TGTGCCAGCAGATGGGACAGGAGTATGCAGCGGGGATCCCTTCTAGCCAAAAACATTCAGTACTTC. Encoded protein: CASRWDRSMQRGSLLAKNIQYF.

Many counts were recorded for this clonotype. The V and J genes are TRBV20-1 and TRBJ1-1; possible D gene TRBD1, 6 bases. This CDR3 has 13 amino acids. Germline CDR1 DFQATT, CDR2 SNEGSKA (reference sequence). V was trimmed by 2 bases and J by 1 base, leaving 8 bases between them. CDR3 in amino acids: CSARSGANTEAFF. CDR3 DNA: TGCAGTGCTAGATCGGGGGCGAACACTGAAGCTTTCTTT.

This chain connects TRBV12-3 or TRBV12-4 to TRBJ1-2; 9 bases map to TRBD1. This CDR3 comprises 12 residues. With V trimmed by 6 bases and J by 7 bases, 3 bases remained unmatched. CDR3 amino acids: CASRRTGAGYTF. CDR3 coding DNA: TGTGCCAGCAGAAGGACAGGGGCTGGCTACACCTTC.

This clonotype was observed many times. The CDR3 protein is CSASLAVTTEAFF. The CDR3, as DNA: TGCAGTGCTAGTCTCGCGGTGACGACTGAAGCTTTCTTT. V and J are TRBV20-1 and TRBJ1-1; the D is unclear. Germline CDR1 DFQATT, CDR2 SNEGSKA (reference sequence). The CDR3 sequence is 13 residues long. V lost 3 bases and J 5 bases, leaving 13 bases between the germline ends.

This chain joins TRBV20-1 and TRBJ2-1, with 7 bases aligning to TRBD1. The CDR3 has 19 residues. Losses at the gene ends were 6 bases for V and 0 bases for J; bases not matched to a gene: 20. Germline loops: CDR1 DFQATT, CDR2 SNEGSKA (reference sequence). CDR3 region: CSAPARGERQGSSYNEQFF. The CDR3 nucleotides read TGCAGTGCGCCGGCTAGAGGGGAAAGACAGGGCTCCTCCTACAATGAGCAGTTCTTC.

The V gene is TRBV6-1, the J gene TRBJ2-3, with 12 positions matching TRBD2. The junction had 9 bases not matched to a gene; V was cut back by 5 bases and J by 6 bases. Germline CDR1 reads MNHNS; CDR2 reads SASEGT. CDR3 length: 16 amino acids. The DNA for the CDR3 is TGTGCCAGCAGTATCCAACTAGCGGGGGGAGCGGATACGCAGTATTTT. Translated, it gives CASSIQLAGGADTQYF.

This rearrangement joins TRBV3-1 to TRBJ2-3; no clear D. Germline V CDR1 and CDR2: LGHDT, YNNKEL (reference sequence). The V end was cut by 5 bases, the J end by 4 bases, with 13 bases between. The CDR3 sequence is 14 residues long. Here the CDR3 reads CASSISQAPDTQYF. The CDR3, as DNA: TGTGCCAGCAGCATAAGCCAGGCCCCAGATACGCAGTATTTT.

This sequence joins TRBV12-3 or TRBV12-4 and TRBJ2-7, with TRBD2 as a possible D gene (5 bases). This CDR3 region has 14 residues. V dropped 5 bases and J dropped 5 bases, with 16 bases sitting between them. The CDR3 nucleotides read TGTGCCAGCAGTCATGTCCGGGGAAGAGACGAGCAGTACTTC. The encoded protein is CASSHVRGRDEQYF.

The rearrangement uses TRBV12-3 or TRBV12-4 and TRBJ1-1; D remains unclear. The V and J ends lost 2 bases and 5 bases respectively, with 15 bases between them. The CDR3 runs to 15 residues. The CDR3 bases are TGTGCCAGCAGTTTAAGGGAGGCCGGTGGGACTGAAGCTTTCTTT. This codes for CASSLREAGGTEAFF.

This clonotype has more than one count but fewer than ten. The V gene is TRBV20-1, the J gene TRBJ2-1, with D tentatively TRBD2 (6 bases). Germline CDR1 reads DFQATT; CDR2 reads SNEGSKA (reference sequence). Trimming left V 6 bases short and J 12 bases short, with 15 bases between. This CDR3 has 11 amino acids. The DNA of the CDR3 is TGCAGTGCGGGGACTTTGCCGGGGCAGTTCTTC. It specifies CSAGTLPGQFF.

The J gene is TRBJ2-7, the V gene TRBV25-1, with TRBD1 identical over 7 bases. J gave up 0 bases and V 4 bases, and 9 bases lay outside the gene matches. The CDR3 loop spans 16 amino acids. Germline-derived CDR1 and CDR2 are MGHDK and SYGVNS. This CDR3 is CASSALDRVSSYEQYF. DNA for the CDR3: TGTGCCAGCAGTGCCCTTGACAGGGTAAGCTCCTACGAGCAGTACTTC.

This clonotype occurred a few times. The CDR3 DNA sequence: TGTGCCAGCGTACCTCGACTAGCGGGTTACAATGAGCAGTTCTTC. It yields the protein CASVPRLAGYNEQFF. This chain links TRBV7-2 with TRBJ2-1, with 10 positions matching TRBD2. With V trimmed by 8 bases and J by 4 bases, 8 bases remained unmatched. This CDR3 comprises 15 residues. Germline CDR1 reads SGHTA; CDR2 reads FQGNSA. Complete variable domain (other parts from reference TRBV7-2 and TRBJ2-1): GAGVSQSPSNKVTEKGKDVELRCDPISGHTALYWYRQSLGQGLEFLIYFQGNSAPDKSGLPSDRFSAERTGGSVSTLTIQRTQQEDSAVYLCASVPRLAGYNEQFFGPGTRLTVL.

This rearrangement joins TRBV20-1 to TRBJ1-2; TRBD1 agrees at 10 bases. Germline assignment: CDR1 DFQATT and CDR2 SNEGSKA (reference sequence). V shed 3 bases, J shed 4 bases, and the junction held 2 bases outside the gene matches. CDR3 length equals 13 residues. The CDR3 DNA is TGCAGTGCTAGGGACAGGGGGACCTATGGCTACACCTTC. Protein: CSARDRGTYGYTF.

V and J are TRBV27 and TRBJ2-1; 8 bases are shared with TRBD2. V lost 5 bases and J lost 6; bases outside the gene matches: 9. Per germline, CDR1 MNHEY and CDR2 SMNVEV (reference sequence). The CDR3 consists of 15 residues. In nucleotides, the CDR3 is TGTGCCAGCAGTCCTAACGGGGGGGCAGGCAATGAGCAGTTCTTC. Protein: CASSPNGGAGNEQFF.

This clonotype was detected only a few times. The J gene is TRBJ2-5, the V gene TRBV9; the match to TRBD1 covers 12 bases. Looked up from germline, CDR1 is SGDLS and CDR2 is YYNGEE. Germline trimming cut 0 bases from V and 4 bases from J; bases unmatched to any gene: 7. The CDR3 runs to 17 residues. The CDR3 sequence: CASSVALGQGAIETQYF. The CDR3 DNA sequence: TGTGCCAGCAGCGTAGCTCTGGGACAGGGGGCTATAGAGACCCAGTACTTC.

The V and J genes are TRBV19 and TRBJ2-1; 12 bases map to TRBD2. Germline V gives CDR1 LNHDA, CDR2 SQIVND (reference sequence). Trimming at V came to 4 bases and at J to 10 bases, leaving 8 bases not matched to a gene. The CDR3 is 15 amino acids. The CDR3 DNA is TGTGCCAGTAGTAGGACTAGCGGGAAGGTTGGAGAGCAGTTCTTC. Its translation: CASSRTSGKVGEQFF. The whole variable domain, remainder taken from reference TRBV19 and TRBJ2-1, is DGGITQSPKYLFRKEGQNVTLSCEQNLNHDAMYWYRQDPGQGLRLIYYSQIVNDFQKGDIAEGYSVSREKKESFPLTVTSAQKNPTAFYLCASSRTSGKVGEQFFGPGTRLTVL.

This clonotype was picked up many times. CDR3 nucleotide sequence: TGCGCCAGCAGCTTGGAGGCGGGAGGCCGTGAGACCCAGTACTTC. This translates into CASSLEAGGRETQYF. J is TRBJ2-5 and V is TRBV5-1; TRBD2 matches at 8 bases. This CDR3 region has 15 residues. The V segment lost 0 bases and the J segment 5 bases; nucleotides outside the gene matches: 6. Germline-derived CDR1 and CDR2 are SGHRS and YFSETQ.

This clonotype was seen at least ten times. The chain carries TRBV6-6 and TRBJ2-7; 7 bases match TRBD2. CDR1 MNHNY and CDR2 SVGAGI come from the germline V gene (reference sequence). The CDR3 covers 13 residues. With V trimmed by 10 bases and J by 4 bases, 10 bases remained unmatched. The CDR3 DNA is TGTGCCACGTTGCCGGGAGGTTCATACGAGCAGTACTTC. Protein sequence: CATLPGGSYEQYF.

This clonotype was counted a few times. The chain carries TRBV5-5 and TRBJ2-3; D is unresolved. V shed 1 base and J shed 0 bases, with 12 bases lying between them. Germline V gene sequence: CDR1 SGHKS, CDR2 YYEKEE (reference sequence). The CDR3 sequence is 16 residues long. The CDR3 nucleotides read TGTGCCAGCAGCTTGTCGGGTTACTCTAGCACAGATACGCAGTATTTT. As protein: CASSLSGYSSTDTQYF.

The chain carries TRBV20-1 and TRBJ1-4; no clear D. Trimming cost V 0 bases and J 6 bases, with 11 bases left between them. In germline, CDR1 is DFQATT, CDR2 SNEGSKA (reference sequence). CDR3 length: 14 amino acids. Here the CDR3 reads CSARDGRLYEKLFF. The CDR3 DNA reads as TGCAGTGCTAGAGATGGGCGGTTATATGAAAAACTGTTTTTT.

The V gene is TRBV7-9, the J gene TRBJ2-5; D is uncertain. The CDR3 is 14 residues long. Germline V gene data show CDR1 as SEHNR and CDR2 as FQNEAQ (reference sequence). Trimming cost V 1 base and J 2 bases, with 8 bases left between them. The CDR3 DNA reads TGTGCCAGCAGCTTAGGAGGACGGCAAGAGACCCAGTACTTC. Translated, it gives CASSLGGRQETQYF.

This chain joins TRBV7-3 and TRBJ1-1; the D is unclear. From germline, CDR1 is SGHTA and CDR2 FQGTGA. CDR3 size: 13 residues. Between the trimmed V and J ends, which lost 5 bases and 0 bases, there was a span of 7 bases. This chain's CDR3 is CASSRTLNTEAFF. CDR3 sequence (DNA): TGTGCCAGCAGCCGTACCCTGAACACTGAAGCTTTCTTT.

This chain connects TRBV29-1 to TRBJ1-1; D remains ambiguous. The CDR3 contains 15 residues. Trimming removed 2 bases from V and 4 bases from J, with 17 bases in between. Germline CDR1 reads SQVTM; CDR2 reads ANQGSEA. The DNA of the CDR3 is TGCAGCGTTGAAATTAATTACAAATCGGGCACTGAAGCTTTCTTT. This encodes CSVEINYKSGTEAFF. The whole variable domain, filled in from reference TRBV29-1 and TRBJ1-1, reads SAVISQKPSRDICQRGTSLTIQCQVDSQVTMMFWYRQQPGQSLTLIATANQGSEATYESGFVIDKFPISRPNLTFSTLTVSNMSPEDSSIYLCSVEINYKSGTEAFFGQGTRLTVV.

For the CDR3, the DNA is TGCAGCATTGCCCCACGGGTATCGGGCTATGGCTACACCTTC. The encoded protein is CSIAPRVSGYGYTF. The rearrangement uses TRBV29-1 and TRBJ1-2, with D hard to call. The ends were cut back, 8 bases at V and 4 bases at J, with 20 bases in the middle. CDR3 length equals 14 residues. The germline gives CDR1 SQVTM, CDR2 ANQGSEA.

The chain is built from TRBV5-1 and TRBJ2-5, with D maybe TRBD1 (6 bases). The CDR3 consists of 14 residues. V lost 4 bases, J lost 3 bases, and 13 bases lay in between. Germline V lookup: CDR1 SGHRS, CDR2 YFSETQ. The CDR3 reads CASSPGTLKETQYF. CDR3 DNA sequence: TGCGCCAGCAGCCCCGGGACACTTAAAGAGACCCAGTACTTC.

The V call is TRBV20-1, the J call TRBJ1-6, with 11 bases matching TRBD1. The CDR3 contains 15 residues. Germline values: CDR1 DFQATT, CDR2 SNEGSKA (reference sequence). Losses at the gene ends were 1 base for V and 7 bases for J; bases not matched to a gene: 3. The CDR3 loop is CSARVGQGENSPLHF. CDR3 DNA: TGCAGTGCTAGAGTGGGACAGGGGGAAAATTCACCCCTCCACTTT.